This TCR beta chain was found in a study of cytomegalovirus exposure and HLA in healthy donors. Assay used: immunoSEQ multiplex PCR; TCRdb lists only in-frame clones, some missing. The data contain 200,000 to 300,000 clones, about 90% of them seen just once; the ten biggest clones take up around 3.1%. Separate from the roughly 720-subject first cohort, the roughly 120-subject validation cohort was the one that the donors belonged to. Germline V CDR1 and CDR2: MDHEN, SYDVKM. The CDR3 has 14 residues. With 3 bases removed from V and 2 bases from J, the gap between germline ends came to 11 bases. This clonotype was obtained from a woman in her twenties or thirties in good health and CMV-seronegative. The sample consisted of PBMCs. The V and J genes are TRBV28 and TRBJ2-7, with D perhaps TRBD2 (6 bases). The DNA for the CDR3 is TGTGCCAGCAGTTTTGGAGGGGCCACCTACGAGCAGTACTTC. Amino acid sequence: CASSFGGATYEQYF.